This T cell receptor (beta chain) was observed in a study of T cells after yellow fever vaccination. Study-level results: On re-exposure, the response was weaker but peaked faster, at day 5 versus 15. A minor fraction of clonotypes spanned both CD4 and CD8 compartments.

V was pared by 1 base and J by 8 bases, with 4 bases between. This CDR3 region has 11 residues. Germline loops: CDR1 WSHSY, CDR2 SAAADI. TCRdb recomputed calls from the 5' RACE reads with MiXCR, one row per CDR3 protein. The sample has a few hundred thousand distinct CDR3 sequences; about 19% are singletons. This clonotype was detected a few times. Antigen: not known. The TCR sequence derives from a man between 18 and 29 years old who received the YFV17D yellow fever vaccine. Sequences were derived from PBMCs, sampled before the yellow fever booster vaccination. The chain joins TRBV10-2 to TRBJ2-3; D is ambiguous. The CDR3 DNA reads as TGCGCCAGCAGTGAGTTACGTACGCAGTATTTT. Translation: CASSELRTQYF.